This TCR beta chain was sequenced during a study of T-cell memory formation after mild COVID-19. Across the study: The two donors had largely donor-specific TCR clusters. The study's findings and limits: From day 15 to 85, contracting clones were balanced between CD4 and CD8, whereas later expanders leaned toward CD4+.

In this sample, this clonotype turned up a few times. As yet, its antigen is unknown. This CDR3 is built from 14 residues. J was trimmed by 7 bases and V by 5 bases; bases with no gene match: 5. Constant-segment primers were used for 5'RACE, and the resulting TCR alpha and TCR beta cDNA libraries carried sample barcodes and UMIs. TCRdb recomputed calls from the 5' RACE reads with MiXCR, one row per CDR3 protein. Among more than 120,000 distinct CDR3 sequences listed, about a fifth were seen once. The sample comprised PBMCs or a T cell subset sorted from them (not recorded which). The chain joins TRBV12-3 or TRBV12-4 to TRBJ2-2, with TRBD1 matching 9 bases. The clonotype was recovered from an adult woman who had mild COVID-19 (a few samples of this study predate the infection). Cell type and time point are not known. The CDR3 region has the DNA TGTGCCAGCAGTCCTGGACAGGGGTTCGGGGAGCTGTTTTTT. This sequence encodes CASSPGQGFGELFF.